This passage covers 9 T cell receptor beta chains from one sample sequenced in a study of radiotherapy plus CTLA-4 blockade in lung cancer. Only in-frame clones appear in the TCRdb table, and some are missing; sequencing was by immunoSEQ multiplex PCR. The sample records about 25,000 clones, 60% to 75% being singletons. The source material was peripheral blood, sampled from a patient treated with radiotherapy plus ipilimumab. These receptors were taken from a human donor with non-small cell lung cancer whose response to radiotherapy plus ipilimumab could not be evaluated.

This chain uses TRBV18 with TRBJ2-6; TRBD1 aligns across 7 bases. This CDR3 region has 17 residues. Germline V CDR1 and CDR2: KGHSH, LQKENI. The J segment lost 0 bases and the V segment lost 6 bases, leaving 8 bases of the junction unmatched. For the CDR3, the DNA is TGTGCCAGCTCCCGACAGGGTCCCCTCTCTGGGGCCAACGTCCTGACTTTC. It yields the protein CASSRQGPLSGANVLTF. Combining the CDR3 with reference TRBV18 and TRBJ2-6 gives the whole variable domain NAGVMQNPRHLVRRRGQEARLRCSPMKGHSHVYWYRQLPEEGLKFMVYLQKENIIDESGMPKERFSAEFPKEGPSILRIQQVVRGDSAAYFCASSRQGPLSGANVLTFGAGSRLTVL.

The gene calls are TRBV4-1 and TRBJ2-5; TRBD1 aligns across 7 bases. The germline V gene has CDR1 MGHRA and CDR2 YSYEKL. After removal of 4 bases from V and 4 bases from J, the junction contained 9 bases not matched to a gene. The CDR3 is made up of 15 amino acids. The CDR3 region has the DNA TGCGCCAGCAGCCCCCCTGGGGCAGGGGGAGAGACCCAGTACTTC. This sequence encodes CASSPPGAGGETQYF.

Comment on this clone: Other DNA sequences within the sample encode an identical CDR3. The V gene is TRBV7-9, the J gene TRBJ2-2; TRBD2 matches at 8 bases. CDR3 length: 15 amino acids. The J segment lost 7 bases and the V segment lost 1 base, leaving 5 bases of the junction unmatched. Germline CDR1 is SEHNR and CDR2 is FQNEAQ (reference sequence). CDR3 in DNA: TGTGCCAGCAGCTTAGGTAGCGGGACTATCGGGGAGCTGTTTTTT. As protein: CASSLGSGTIGELFF.

The genes are TRBV10-1 and TRBJ2-6; D not resolved. CDR3 length equals 19 residues. V was trimmed by 5 bases and J by 5 bases, leaving 25 bases between them. Per germline, CDR1 WNHNN and CDR2 SYGVQD (reference sequence). CDR3: CASSMVQRFAQSRANVLTF. The DNA for the CDR3 is TGCGCCAGCAGTATGGTACAAAGATTCGCACAAAGTCGGGCCAACGTCCTGACTTTC.

This rearrangement joins TRBV7-6 to TRBJ2-2; TRBD1 aligns across 9 bases. V shed 5 bases and J 6 bases; nucleotides not matched to a gene: 13. The CDR3 extends over 17 amino acids. Germline V gene data show CDR1 as SGHVS and CDR2 as FNYEAQ. CDR3 coding DNA: TGTGCCAGCAGCCCATGGGGTCCCGGGACAGGGCCCGGGGAGCTGTTTTTT. It is translated as CASSPWGPGTGPGELFF.

The chain carries TRBV7-9 and TRBJ1-2, with TRBD1 identical over 9 bases. The V and J ends lost 2 bases and 6 bases, in that order; junction bases with no gene match: 4. CDR1 and CDR2 (germline): SEHNR, FQNEAQ (reference sequence). The CDR3 is 14 residues long. The CDR3 is CASSLWDRVDGYTF. The CDR3 nucleotides are TGTGCCAGCAGCTTATGGGACAGGGTGGATGGCTACACCTTC.

The chain carries TRBV6-1 and TRBJ1-2, with 8 bases matching TRBD1. The CDR3 totals 16 residues. The germline V gene encodes CDR1 MNHNS and CDR2 SASEGT. V lost 4 bases and J lost 7; bases outside the gene matches: 14. Here the CDR3 reads CASSALTGVTPTGYTF. For the CDR3, the DNA is TGTGCCAGCAGTGCCCTGACAGGGGTAACCCCCACTGGCTACACCTTC.

The chain is built from TRBV13 and TRBJ2-1; the D gene is possibly TRBD2 (6 bases). The germline V gene has CDR1 PRHDT and CDR2 FYEKMQ (reference sequence). CDR3 size: 14 residues. V was cut by 1 base and J by 9 bases, with 13 bases left in between. The CDR3 sequence: CASSLEGRLREQFF. CDR3 in DNA: TGTGCCAGCAGCTTAGAGGGGAGGCTACGTGAGCAGTTCTTC.

V usage is TRBV4-2 and J usage is TRBJ1-5; TRBD1 might be the D (5 bases). The germline V gene encodes CDR1 LGHNA and CDR2 YNFKEQ. The ends were cut back, 0 bases at V and 5 bases at J, with 14 bases in the middle. CDR3 size: 16 residues. CDR3: CASSQDSQGSYQPQHF. The CDR3, as DNA: TGTGCCAGCAGCCAAGATTCTCAGGGATCTTATCAGCCCCAGCATTTT.